This T cell receptor beta chain is from a study of blood T cell repertoires in COVID-19 (dated by TCRdb to about 2020). For the study in its entirety: Samples from collaborators originated in the United States, Italy and Spain and spanned both the acute and convalescent phases of COVID-19. The prospective study material was composed of cDNA or gDNA derived from T cells, B-cell-depleted T cells, or PBMCs. The dataset comprised deeply sampled blood TCRbeta repertoires from subjects exposed to, actively infected with, or recovered from COVID-19. The repertoires were released in a freely available public database intended as a resource for research on the immune response to SARS-CoV-2. Samples were obtained from the ongoing ImmuneRACE study (first 160 participants) and from about 1,300 subjects provided by 6 global collaborators. The sample metadata nearly always contained a de-identified subject ID, COVID-19 status, age in years and sex. HLA class I and class II types, where available, came from metadata supplied by the sample provider rather than from assay-based typing.

In regard to this clone: Its antigen has not been determined. No much larger clonotype is one base removed from it; base qualities were not supplied.

Relative to germline, V is 7 bases shorter and J is 2 bases shorter, with 17 bases between their ends. The CDR3 runs 15 amino acids, cysteine and phenylalanine included. Just the 45-base CDR3 DNA is kept, in frame starting at base 1. From the germline V gene, CDR1 is MDHEN and CDR2 is SYDVKM. Collaborating institutions collected whole blood in K2EDTA tubes following their own protocols. For TCRbeta analysis, collaborators shipped samples in one of three forms: frozen whole blood, isolated PBMCs, or DNA extracted from either of those sample types. Beyond this particular receptor, the publication reports: Clinical and demographic metadata were provided uncurated, with the amount varying by source and participant.

TCRbeta CDR3 regions were amplified from genomic DNA using the immunoSEQ Assay, a bias-controlled multiplex PCR. The study's processing was this. Nucleated cell counts per sample were estimated from amplification of reference gene primers within the assay. To quantify the absolute abundance of each unique TCRbeta CDR3 rearrangement, sequence reads were collapsed and filtered. For each sample, productive Simpson clonality was calculated as the square root of Simpson's diversity index over productive rearrangements. Drawn from immuneACCESS, this table holds only the in-frame rearrangements with V and J called that TCRdb kept. Clones are partly lost; checked studies trace under half to an unresolved V gene and leave the rest unexplained. D and trimming come from the DNA, and the V and J calls and clone size come from that table. Counted in this sample were 150,000 to 180,000 clones; approximately 83% of them appeared once. Less than 30% of the sample is held by the ten biggest clonotypes.

Sequences were obtained from peripheral blood. The TCR originated in a woman in her sixties or seventies with acute or convalescent COVID-19. The chain is made from TRBV28 and TRBJ1-2; TRBD1 is a weak D gene call, 6 bases matching. CDR3 reads: CASTLGGGGNYGYTF. The DNA sequence reads TGTGCCAGCACCCTAGGAGGGGGGGGAAACTATGGCTACACCTTC.